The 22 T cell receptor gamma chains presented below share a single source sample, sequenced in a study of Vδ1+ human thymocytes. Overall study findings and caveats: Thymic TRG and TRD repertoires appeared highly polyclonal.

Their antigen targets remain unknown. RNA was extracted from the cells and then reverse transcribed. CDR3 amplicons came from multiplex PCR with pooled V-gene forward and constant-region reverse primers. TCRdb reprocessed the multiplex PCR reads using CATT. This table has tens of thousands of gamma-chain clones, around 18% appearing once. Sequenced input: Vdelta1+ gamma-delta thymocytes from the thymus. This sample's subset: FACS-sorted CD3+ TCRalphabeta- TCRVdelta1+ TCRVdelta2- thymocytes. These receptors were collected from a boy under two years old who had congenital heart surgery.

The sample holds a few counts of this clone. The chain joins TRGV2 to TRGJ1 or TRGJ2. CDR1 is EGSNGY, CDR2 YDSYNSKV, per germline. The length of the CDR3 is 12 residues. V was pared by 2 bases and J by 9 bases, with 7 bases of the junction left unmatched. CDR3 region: CATWDARAKKLF. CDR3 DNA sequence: TGTGCCACCTGGGACGCCCGGGCTAAGAAACTCTTT.

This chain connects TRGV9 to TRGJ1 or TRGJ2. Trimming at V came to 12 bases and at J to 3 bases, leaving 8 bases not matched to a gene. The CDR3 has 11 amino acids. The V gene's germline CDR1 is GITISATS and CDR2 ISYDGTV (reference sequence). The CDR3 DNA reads TGTGCCCGCGGCCTTTATTATAAGAAACTCTTT. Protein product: CARGLYYKKLF.

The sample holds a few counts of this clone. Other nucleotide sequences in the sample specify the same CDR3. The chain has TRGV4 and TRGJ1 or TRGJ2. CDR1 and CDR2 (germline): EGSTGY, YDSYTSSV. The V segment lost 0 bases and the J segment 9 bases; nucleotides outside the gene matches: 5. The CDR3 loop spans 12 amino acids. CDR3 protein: CATWDGLTKKLF. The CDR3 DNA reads TGTGCCACCTGGGATGGGCTAACTAAGAAACTCTTT.

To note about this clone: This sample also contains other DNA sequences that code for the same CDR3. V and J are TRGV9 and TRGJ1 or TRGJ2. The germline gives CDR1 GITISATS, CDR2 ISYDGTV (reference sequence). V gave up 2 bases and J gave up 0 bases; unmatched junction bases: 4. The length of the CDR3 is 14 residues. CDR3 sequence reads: CALWEALNYYKKLF. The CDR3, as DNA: TGTGCCTTGTGGGAGGCCCTGAATTATTATAAGAAACTCTTT.

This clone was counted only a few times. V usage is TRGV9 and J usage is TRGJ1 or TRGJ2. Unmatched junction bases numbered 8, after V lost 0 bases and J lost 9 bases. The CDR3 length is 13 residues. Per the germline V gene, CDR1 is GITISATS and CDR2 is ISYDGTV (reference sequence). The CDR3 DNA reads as TGTGCCTTGTGGGAGGTGCAAACGGGTAAGAAACTCTTT. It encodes CALWEVQTGKKLF.

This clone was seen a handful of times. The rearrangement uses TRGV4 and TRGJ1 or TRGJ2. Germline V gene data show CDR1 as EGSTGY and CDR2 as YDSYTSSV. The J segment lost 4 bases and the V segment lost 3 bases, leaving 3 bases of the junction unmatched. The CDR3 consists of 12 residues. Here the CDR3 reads CATWDHYYKKLF. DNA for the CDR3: TGTGCCACCTGGGATCACTATTATAAGAAACTCTTT.

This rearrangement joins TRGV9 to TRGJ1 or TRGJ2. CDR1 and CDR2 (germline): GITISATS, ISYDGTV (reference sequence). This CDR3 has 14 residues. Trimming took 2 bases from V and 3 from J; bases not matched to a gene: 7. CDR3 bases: TGTGCCTTGTGGGAGGGCTGGAGTTATTATAAGAAACTCTTT. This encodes CALWEGWSYYKKLF.

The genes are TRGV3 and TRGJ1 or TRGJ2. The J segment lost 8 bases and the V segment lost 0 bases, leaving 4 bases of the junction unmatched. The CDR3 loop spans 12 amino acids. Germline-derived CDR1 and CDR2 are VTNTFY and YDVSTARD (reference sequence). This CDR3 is CATWDRPNKKLF. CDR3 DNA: TGTGCCACCTGGGACAGGCCCAATAAGAAACTCTTT.

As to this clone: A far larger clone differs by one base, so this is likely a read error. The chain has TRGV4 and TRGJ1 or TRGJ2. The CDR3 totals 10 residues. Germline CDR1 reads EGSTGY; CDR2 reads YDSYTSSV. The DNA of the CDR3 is TGTGCCACCTCGGATTATAAGAAACTCTTT. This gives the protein CATSDYKKLF.

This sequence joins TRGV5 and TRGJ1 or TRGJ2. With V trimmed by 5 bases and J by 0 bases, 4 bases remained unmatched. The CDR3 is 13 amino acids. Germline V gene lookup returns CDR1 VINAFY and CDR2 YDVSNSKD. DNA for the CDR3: TGTGCCACCTGGGCCCGGAATTATTATAAGAAACTCTTT. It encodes CATWARNYYKKLF.

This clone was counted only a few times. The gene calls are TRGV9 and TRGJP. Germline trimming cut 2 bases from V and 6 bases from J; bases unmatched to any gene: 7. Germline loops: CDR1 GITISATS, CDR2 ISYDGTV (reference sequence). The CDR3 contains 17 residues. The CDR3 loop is CALWEGLRELGKKIKVF. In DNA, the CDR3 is TGTGCCTTGTGGGAGGGGCTCCGAGAGTTGGGCAAAAAAATCAAGGTATTT.

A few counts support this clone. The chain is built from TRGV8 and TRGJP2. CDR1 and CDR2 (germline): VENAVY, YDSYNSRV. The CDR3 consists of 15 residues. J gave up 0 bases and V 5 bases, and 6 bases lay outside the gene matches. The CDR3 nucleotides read TGTGCCACCTGGGCGTCCAATAGTAGTGATTGGATCAAGACGTTT. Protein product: CATWASNSSDWIKTF.

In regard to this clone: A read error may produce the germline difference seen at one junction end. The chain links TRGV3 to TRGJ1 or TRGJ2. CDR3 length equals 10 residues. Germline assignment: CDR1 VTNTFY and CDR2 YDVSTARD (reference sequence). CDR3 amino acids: CAAWDSKKLF. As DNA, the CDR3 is TGTGCCGCCTGGGACAGTAAGAAACTCTTT.

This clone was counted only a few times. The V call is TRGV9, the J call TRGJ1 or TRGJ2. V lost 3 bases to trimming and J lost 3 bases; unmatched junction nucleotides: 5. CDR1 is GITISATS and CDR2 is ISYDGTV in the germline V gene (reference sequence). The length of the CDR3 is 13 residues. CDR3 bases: TGTGCCTTGTGGGAGCTAACTTATTATAAGAAACTCTTT. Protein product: CALWELTYYKKLF.

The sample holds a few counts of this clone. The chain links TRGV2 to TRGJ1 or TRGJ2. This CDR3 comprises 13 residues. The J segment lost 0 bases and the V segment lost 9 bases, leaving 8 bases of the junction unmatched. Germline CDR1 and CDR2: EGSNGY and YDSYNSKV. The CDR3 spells CATIIVNYYKKLF. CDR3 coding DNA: TGTGCCACCATAATTGTGAATTATTATAAGAAACTCTTT.

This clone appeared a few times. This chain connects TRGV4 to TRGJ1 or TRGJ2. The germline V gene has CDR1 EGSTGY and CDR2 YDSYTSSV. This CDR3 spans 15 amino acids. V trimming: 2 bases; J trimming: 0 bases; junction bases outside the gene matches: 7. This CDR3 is CATWDVPTNYYKKLF. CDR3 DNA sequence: TGTGCCACCTGGGATGTTCCGACGAATTATTATAAGAAACTCTTT.

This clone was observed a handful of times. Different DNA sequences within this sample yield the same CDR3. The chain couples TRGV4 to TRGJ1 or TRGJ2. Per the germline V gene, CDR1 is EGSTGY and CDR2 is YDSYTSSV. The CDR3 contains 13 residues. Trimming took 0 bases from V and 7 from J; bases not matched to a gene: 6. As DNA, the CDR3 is TGTGCCACCTGGGATGGGCCAGGATATAAGAAACTCTTT. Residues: CATWDGPGYKKLF.

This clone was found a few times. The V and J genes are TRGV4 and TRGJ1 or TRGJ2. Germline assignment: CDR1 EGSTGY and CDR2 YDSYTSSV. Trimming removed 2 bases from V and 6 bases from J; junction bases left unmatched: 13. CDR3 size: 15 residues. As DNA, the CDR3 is TGTGCCACCTGGGATGAACTCAAACGTGGTTATAAGAAACTCTTT. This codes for CATWDELKRGYKKLF.

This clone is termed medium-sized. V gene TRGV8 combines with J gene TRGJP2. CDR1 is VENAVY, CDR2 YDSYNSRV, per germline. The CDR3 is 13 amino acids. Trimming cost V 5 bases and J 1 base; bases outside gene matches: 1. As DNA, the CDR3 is TGTGCCACCTGGGGTAGTAGTGATTGGATCAAGACGTTT. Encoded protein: CATWGSSDWIKTF.

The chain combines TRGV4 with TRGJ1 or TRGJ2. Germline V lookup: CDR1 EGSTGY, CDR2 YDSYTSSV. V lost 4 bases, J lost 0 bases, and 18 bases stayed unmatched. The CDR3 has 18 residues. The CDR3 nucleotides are TGTGCCACCTGGGACCGTAGCGCAACCAATTCGAATTATTATAAGAAACTCTTT. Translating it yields CATWDRSATNSNYYKKLF.

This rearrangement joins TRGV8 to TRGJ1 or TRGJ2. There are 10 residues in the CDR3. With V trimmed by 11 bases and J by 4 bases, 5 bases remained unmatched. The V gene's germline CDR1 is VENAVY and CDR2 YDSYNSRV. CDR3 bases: TGTGCCAGTGTATATTATAAGAAACTCTTT. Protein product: CASVYYKKLF.

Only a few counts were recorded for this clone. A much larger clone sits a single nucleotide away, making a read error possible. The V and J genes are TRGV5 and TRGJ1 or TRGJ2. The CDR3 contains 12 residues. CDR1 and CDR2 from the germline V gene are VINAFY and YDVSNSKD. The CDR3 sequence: CATWDNCYKKLF. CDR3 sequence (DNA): TGTGCCACCTGGGACAATTGTTATAAGAAACTCTTT.